A single sample is the source of the 23 T cell receptor beta chains below, sequenced in a study of identical twins. Via MiXCR, TCRdb re-called the 5' RACE reads, giving one row per CDR3 protein. Of 150,000 or so distinct CDR3 sequences in the sample, 3% to 4.5% were seen once. Sequenced: memory T cells sorted from blood. Receptors originate from a man in his late teens or twenties in good health.

This clonotype came up many times. The chain uses TRBV19 and TRBJ2-5; TRBD1 is a possible D gene (5 bases). This CDR3 has 13 residues. CDR1 and CDR2 from the germline V gene are LNHDA and SQIVND (reference sequence). The ends were cut back, 6 bases at V and 7 bases at J, with 15 bases in the middle. This CDR3 is CASSLLSTGTQYF. The DNA for the CDR3 is TGTGCCAGTAGCCTCCTCTCTACAGGGACCCAGTACTTC.

This clonotype was detected ten times or more. This chain uses TRBV5-1 with TRBJ2-1; 8 positions match TRBD1. J was trimmed by 3 bases and V by 6 bases; bases with no gene match: 2. CDR3 length: 13 residues. Germline V gene data show CDR1 as SGHRS and CDR2 as YFSETQ. Written as DNA, the CDR3 is TGCGCCAGCACCGGGACAGGCTACAATGAGCAGTTCTTC. Amino acids: CASTGTGYNEQFF.

In its sample, this clonotype was seen many times. The rearrangement links TRBV12-3 or TRBV12-4 to TRBJ2-2, with D maybe TRBD2 (6 bases). V lost 5 bases and J lost 7, with 17 bases in between. This CDR3 contains 15 residues. In nucleotides, the CDR3 is TGTGCCAGCAGTCCCTCAGCGGGTCAGGGCGGGGAGCTGTTTTTT. Its translation is CASSPSAGQGGELFF.

This clonotype was detected ten times or more. The rearrangement links TRBV4-2 to TRBJ2-3; D possibly matches TRBD1 or TRBD2 (5 bases each). The V and J ends lost 0 bases and 1 base respectively, with 11 bases between them. This CDR3 is built from 16 residues. The germline gives CDR1 LGHNA, CDR2 YNFKEQ. CDR3 DNA: TGTGCCAGCAGCCAAGAGGGAGACAGAGGCACAGATACGCAGTATTTT. Translation gives CASSQEGDRGTDTQYF.

This clonotype has at least ten counts. CDR3 loop: CASSLDRGLGAGELFF. The DNA for the CDR3 is TGCGCCAGCAGCTTGGATCGCGGGCTGGGGGCCGGGGAGCTGTTTTTT. The chain employs TRBV5-1 and TRBJ2-2, with D possibly being TRBD1 or TRBD2 (5 bases each). V dropped 0 bases and J dropped 6 bases, with 15 bases sitting between them. Per the germline V gene, CDR1 is SGHRS and CDR2 is YFSETQ. This CDR3 has 16 residues.

This clonotype was seen repeatedly, ten times or more. The chain links TRBV19 to TRBJ2-2, with D uncertain. The CDR3 has 16 residues. Trimming took off 5 bases at V and 2 bases at J, with 15 bases between the two ends. The germline gives CDR1 LNHDA, CDR2 SQIVND (reference sequence). DNA of the CDR3: TGTGCCAGTAGTGTACCGGGCCATGGAAACACCGGGGAGCTGTTTTTT. Translating gives CASSVPGHGNTGELFF.

Details on this clonotype: A read error may explain this, as a much larger clone is one base away. This chain links TRBV4-3 with TRBJ2-5; the D is unclear. The germline gives CDR1 LGHNA, CDR2 YSLEER. The CDR3 has 16 residues. V was trimmed by 1 base and J by 2 bases, leaving 14 bases between them. Here the CDR3 reads CASSQGVGRAQETQYF. CDR3 DNA: TGCGCCAGCAGCCAAGGGGTTGGTAGGGCTCAAGAGACCCAGTACTTC.

At least ten counts were recorded for this clonotype. This chain connects TRBV29-1 to TRBJ2-7, with 8 nucleotides matching TRBD1. The CDR3 loop spans 11 amino acids. V was pared by 7 bases and J by 5 bases, with 4 bases of the junction left unmatched. Germline values: CDR1 SQVTM, CDR2 ANQGSEA. The CDR3 is CSAGQGNEQYF. The CDR3 nucleotides read TGCAGCGCCGGACAGGGCAACGAGCAGTACTTC.

Remarks on this clonotype: This may come from a read error, since a much larger clone is one base off. In this CDR3 the conserved last residue, phenylalanine or tryptophan, is missing, so a read error is likely. V usage is TRBV6-6 and J usage is TRBJ2-1, with D possibly called TRBD1 or TRBD2 (5 bases each). This CDR3 spans 13 amino acids. The germline V gene encodes CDR1 MNHNY and CDR2 SVGAGI (reference sequence). Trimming pared 0 bases from V and 7 bases from J, leaving 7 bases between. CDR3 loop: CASSYSGENEQFI. DNA of the CDR3: TGTGCCAGCAGTTACTCAGGGGAGAATGAGCAGTTCATC.

Many counts were recorded for this clonotype. The chain recombines TRBV7-2 with TRBJ1-5; a weak D match, TRBD1 (5 bases). In germline, CDR1 is SGHTA, CDR2 FQGNSA. CDR3 size: 15 residues. Trimming cost V 2 bases and J 6 bases, with 14 bases left between them. DNA for the CDR3: TGTGCCAGCAGCTTAACGGGCAGGGCGAGTCAGCCCCAGCATTTT. It yields the protein CASSLTGRASQPQHF.

This clonotype was recorded at least ten times. The rearrangement uses TRBV6-1 and TRBJ2-7, with 8 bases identical to TRBD1. The CDR3 runs 13 residues. The germline CDR1 and CDR2 sequences are MNHNS and SASEGT. J was trimmed by 6 bases and V by 3 bases; bases with no gene match: 4. The CDR3 region has the DNA TGTGCCAGCAGTGAGACAGGGGCTGGCGAGCAGTACGTC. It yields the protein CASSETGAGEQYV.

This clonotype was seen ten or more times. The J gene is TRBJ2-1, the V gene TRBV4-1; D is undetermined. The V and J ends lost 0 bases and 15 bases respectively, with 18 bases between them. This CDR3 has 14 residues. Looked up from germline, CDR1 is MGHRA and CDR2 is YSYEKL. Written as DNA, the CDR3 is TGCGCCAGCAGCCAAGAAATCAGGCCCGTTCTTCGGTTCTTC. This translates into CASSQEIRPVLRFF.

A remark on this clonotype: This could be a read error, since a much larger clone is one nucleotide away. Given the absence of the conserved phenylalanine or tryptophan at the CDR3 end, a read error is likely. The J gene is TRBJ1-2, the V gene TRBV20-1, with D perhaps TRBD1 (5 bases). CDR3 length: 13 amino acids. Germline V gives CDR1 DFQATT, CDR2 SNEGSKA (reference sequence). The CDR3 DNA is TGCAGTGCTAAAAGGGGACGGACCTATGACTACACCATC. This translates into CSAKRGRTYDYTI.

V usage is TRBV20-1 and J usage is TRBJ1-2, with TRBD1 as a possible D gene (6 bases). The length of the CDR3 is 16 residues. V lost 4 bases and J 2 bases, leaving 20 bases between the germline ends. Germline V lookup: CDR1 DFQATT, CDR2 SNEGSKA (reference sequence). CDR3 loop: CSANSASGAVNYGYTF. The CDR3 coding sequence is TGCAGTGCTAATTCCGCCTCGGGGGCGGTGAACTATGGCTACACCTTC.

This clonotype has ten or more counts. The chain joins TRBV15 to TRBJ2-7, with D tentatively TRBD1 (6 bases). V was shortened by 5 bases and J by 1 base, with 9 bases between the two germline ends. This CDR3 region has 13 residues. The germline gives CDR1 LNHNV, CDR2 YYDKDF (reference sequence). The CDR3 sequence is CATSGTGSYEQYF. In DNA form, the CDR3 reads TGTGCCACCAGCGGAACAGGGTCCTACGAGCAGTACTTC.

This clonotype was detected many times. The chain carries TRBV11-2 and TRBJ2-1; 11 bases agree with TRBD2. The CDR3 is 19 amino acids. CDR1 and CDR2 from the germline V gene are SGHAT and FQNNGV. Trimming took 0 bases from V and 4 from J; bases not matched to a gene: 11. The CDR3 reads CASSLERTSGLSGYNEQFF. CDR3 nucleotide sequence: TGTGCCAGCAGCTTAGAGCGGACTAGCGGGTTGTCGGGGTACAATGAGCAGTTCTTC.

The table lists this clonotype with a few counts. J is TRBJ1-1 and V is TRBV12-3 or TRBV12-4; weak D call: TRBD1 (6 bases). CDR3 length: 14 residues. The ends were cut back, 5 bases at V and 6 bases at J, with 16 bases in the middle. CDR3 nucleotide sequence: TGTGCCAGCAGTCACCTAAACAGGGTAGCTGAAGCTTTCTTT. This encodes CASSHLNRVAEAFF.

The sample holds many counts of this clonotype. Sequence at one end of the junction differs from germline and may be a read error. V gene TRBV12-3 or TRBV12-4 combines with J gene TRBJ2-4, with a possible D match to TRBD1 (6 bases). The CDR3 is 12 residues long. CDR3 coding DNA: TGTGCCAGCAGTCCCCCAAGGGGACAAGCTAGCTTC. Its translation: CASSPPRGQASF.

This clonotype was detected ten times or more. J is TRBJ1-3 and V is TRBV4-1; unclear D gene. Germline V gene sequence: CDR1 MGHRA, CDR2 YSYEKL. The germline V and J ends were trimmed by 0 bases and 0 bases, with 6 bases remaining between them. The CDR3 totals 15 residues. The CDR3 here is CASSQDQTSGNTIYF. For the CDR3, the DNA is TGCGCCAGCAGCCAAGACCAGACCTCTGGAAACACCATATATTTT.

This clonotype showed up many times. The chain uses TRBV6-1 and TRBJ2-3; TRBD2 aligns across 7 bases. CDR3 length equals 16 residues. J was trimmed by 2 bases and V by 4 bases; bases with no gene match: 9. Germline values: CDR1 MNHNS, CDR2 SASEGT. CDR3 region: CASSGYSGPPTDTQYF. As DNA, the CDR3 is TGTGCCAGCAGTGGATATAGCGGGCCCCCCACAGATACGCAGTATTTT.

The chain uses TRBV14 and TRBJ2-1; TRBD2 is a possible D gene (6 bases). Germline V gene lookup returns CDR1 SGHDN and CDR2 FVKESK. V dropped 7 bases and J dropped 0 bases, with 16 bases sitting between them. This CDR3 has 16 residues. The DNA of the CDR3 is TGTGCCAGCAACCGAGCGGGCCACAGCTCCTACAATGAGCAGTTCTTC. This encodes CASNRAGHSSYNEQFF.

The chain joins TRBV12-5 to TRBJ2-1; unclear D gene. CDR1 LGHNT and CDR2 FRNRAP come from the germline V gene. This CDR3 spans 17 amino acids. V lost 2 bases, J lost 0 bases, and 14 bases lay in between. The CDR3, as DNA: TGTGCTAGTGGTTTGAGTTCCCAGCAACTCTCCTACAATGAGCAGTTCTTC. Amino acid sequence: CASGLSSQQLSYNEQFF.

This clonotype has at least ten counts. The genes are TRBV4-3 and TRBJ2-4; D gene uncertain. The length of the CDR3 is 17 residues. Germline V gene lookup returns CDR1 LGHNA and CDR2 YSLEER. Trimming removed 0 bases from V and 3 bases from J, with 15 bases in between. DNA of the CDR3: TGCGCCAGCAGCCAAGATCTCGTCAGTCTCGGCAAAAACATTCAGTACTTC. Protein product: CASSQDLVSLGKNIQYF.